The T cell receptor (beta chain) under discussion was sequenced for a study of shared clonotypes between healthy human individuals. The CDR3 has 17 amino acids. Germline CDR1 and CDR2: SNHLY and FYNNEI. V was clipped by 6 bases and J by 8 bases; unmatched bases: 17. On this clone itself: What it recognizes is unknown.

The study's findings and limits: Naive subsets generally exceeded memory subsets in estimated richness.

Clones were read by immunoSEQ multiplex PCR, and TCRdb kept only the in-frame ones, dropping some. Found here are under 1 million clones, nearly 95% of them singletons; the top ten hold approximately 25%. The naive CD8 population came from CD45RO-negative cells selected for CCR7, without terminally differentiated effector memory CD45RA+ cells. The donors were adults (healthy and HIV-negative) with no recent acute infections or vaccinations. What was sequenced was naive CD8+ T cells sorted from blood. The chain links TRBV2 to TRBJ2-4; 9 bases align to TRBD1. The sequence came from a man in his thirties or forties in good health. CDR3 in DNA: TGTGCCAGCAGCGGAACCAAGGGACAGGGAAGATCGGACATTCAGTACTTC. Amino acid sequence: CASSGTKGQGRSDIQYF.